This is a list of T cell receptor beta chains from one sample in a study of early T cells in non-severe SARS-CoV-2 infection. Using its own MiXCR run on the 5' RACE reads, TCRdb lists one record per CDR3 protein. The repertoire has tens of thousands of distinct CDR3 sequences, almost 5.5% of them found once; the top ten carry about 5.5%. Sequenced material: whole blood, taken at baseline. The receptors originated from an adult who was a healthcare worker with PCR-confirmed SARS-CoV-2 infection or an uninfected control (not recorded which). The CDR3 runs from the conserved cysteine through the conserved F or W. The D gene is left open where the match is weak. Expanded clones are given a class, and other clones once, few, many or no size at all.

D: -
J: TRBJ2-7
size: many
V: TRBV2
DNA: TGTGCCAGCCTGGACAGCGCGTCCTACGAGCAGTACTTC
CDR3: CASLDSASYEQYF

D: -
J: TRBJ1-1
size: many
V: TRBV6-5
DNA: TGTGCCAGCAGTTTTCGCCAGAGACAGTCTGAAGCTTTCTTT
CDR3: CASSFRQRQSEAFF

D: -
J: TRBJ1-3
size: few
V: TRBV7-2
DNA: TGTGCCAGCAGCCCGACAATCTCTGGAAACACCATATATTTT
CDR3: CASSPTISGNTIYF

D: -
J: TRBJ2-1
size: many
V: TRBV4-1
DNA: TGCGCCAGCAGCCAAGACCCAGACTCTATTAATGAGCAGTTCTTC
CDR3: CASSQDPDSINEQFF

D: -
J: TRBJ1-5
size: -
V: TRBV24-1
DNA: TGTGCCACCAGCGTCGCTAGCAATCAGCCCCAGCATTTT
CDR3: CATSVASNQPQHF

D: TRBD2
J: TRBJ2-1
size: -
V: TRBV12-3/TRBV12-4
DNA: TGTGCCAGCAGTTTGCAACTAGCGGGAGGAGTGAATGAGCAGTTCTTC
CDR3: CASSLQLAGGVNEQFF

D: -
J: TRBJ1-1
size: many
V: TRBV7-9
DNA: TGTGCCAGCAGCTTAGGGGGCTGGGGCACTGAAGCTTTCTTT
CDR3: CASSLGGWGTEAFF

D: TRBD2
J: TRBJ2-5
size: many
V: TRBV12-3/TRBV12-4
DNA: TGTGCCAGCAGTCCGGGACTAGCGGGACGAGAGTGGGCCCAAGAGACCCAGTACTTC
CDR3: CASSPGLAGREWAQETQYF

D: TRBD2
J: TRBJ2-1
size: many
V: TRBV7-9
DNA: TGTGCCAGCAGCTTAGGTGTAGCGGGAAAAGGTGAGCAGTTCTTC
CDR3: CASSLGVAGKGEQFF

D: -
J: TRBJ2-7
size: few
V: TRBV4-2
DNA: TGTGCCAGCAGCCAAGTACTAGGTTACGAGCAGTACTTC
CDR3: CASSQVLGYEQYF

D: -
J: TRBJ1-1
size: few
V: TRBV5-1
DNA: TGCGCCAGCAGCTTGTATATCAGTCGGACTGAAGCTTTCTTT
CDR3: CASSLYISRTEAFF

D: -
J: TRBJ2-2
size: many
V: TRBV7-6
DNA: TGTGCCAGCAGCTTAGGAGACCTCAGGGGAACCGGGGAGCTGTTTTTT
CDR3: CASSLGDLRGTGELFF

D: -
J: TRBJ1-2
size: few
V: TRBV20-1
DNA: TGCAGTGCTATCCCGGCGGCTATGGGCTACACCTTC
CDR3: CSAIPAAMGYTF

D: -
J: TRBJ2-3
size: -
V: TRBV7-2
DNA: TGTGCCAGCAGCTTAAGGGTGGGAGGAGGCACAGATACGCAGTATTTT
CDR3: CASSLRVGGGTDTQYF

D: TRBD2
J: TRBJ2-1
size: few
V: TRBV2
DNA: TGTGCCAGCTCCTTACTAGCGGGAGGTACGGATGAGCAGTTCTTC
CDR3: CASSLLAGGTDEQFF

D: -
J: TRBJ2-2
size: many
V: TRBV6-6
DNA: TGTGCCAGCAGTTCAGTAGGGACCGGGGAGCTGTTTTTT
CDR3: CASSSVGTGELFF

D: -
J: TRBJ1-5
size: many
V: TRBV6-6
DNA: TGTGCCAGCAGTTCACAGGGATATAGCAATCAGCCCCAGCATTTT
CDR3: CASSSQGYSNQPQHF

D: TRBD2
J: TRBJ2-5
size: few
V: TRBV5-4
DNA: TGTGCCAGCAGCGCCGCAGCGGGAGCCCCAGAGACCCAGTACTTC
CDR3: CASSAAAGAPETQYF

D: -
J: TRBJ2-1
size: many
V: TRBV7-8
DNA: TGTGCCAGCAGCTTGGTCGTGCGGGAACGAAAACGGGTCTTC
CDR3: CASSLVVRERKRVF

D: TRBD2
J: TRBJ2-1
size: many
V: TRBV20-1
DNA: TGCAGTGCTAGAGATGGCGGGAGGGGGTACAATGAGCAGTTCTTC
CDR3: CSARDGGRGYNEQFF

D: TRBD2
J: TRBJ2-7
size: -
V: TRBV11-2
DNA: TGTGCCAGCAGCTCAAGGACTAGCGCCTACGAGCAGTACTTC
CDR3: CASSSRTSAYEQYF

D: -
J: TRBJ2-7
size: -
V: TRBV20-1
DNA: TGCAGTGCTAGAATGCCGGGCGGGGAGCAGTACTTC
CDR3: CSARMPGGEQYF

D: -
J: TRBJ2-7
size: many
V: TRBV6-5
DNA: TGTGCCAGCAGGGCTTTGGGGCCGGGATACGAGCAGTACTTC
CDR3: CASRALGPGYEQYF

D: TRBD2
J: TRBJ2-7
size: many
V: TRBV11-2
DNA: TGTGCCAGCAGCTTATATCGCAGCAGCGGGGACGAGCAGTACTTC
CDR3: CASSLYRSSGDEQYF

D: TRBD2
J: TRBJ2-1
size: -
V: TRBV7-9
DNA: TGTGCCAGCAGCTTCCGGACTAGCGGGACGAGCAATGAGCAGTTCTTC
CDR3: CASSFRTSGTSNEQFF

D: -
J: TRBJ2-1
size: many
V: TRBV12-3/TRBV12-4
DNA: TGTGCCAGCAGTTTAGTGACTATGAATGAGCAGTTCTTC
CDR3: CASSLVTMNEQFF

D: -
J: TRBJ2-2
size: many
V: TRBV6-1
DNA: TGTGCCAGCAGAGCACCAGCCGGGGCCGAGAACACCGGGGAGCTGTTTTTT
CDR3: CASRAPAGAENTGELFF

D: -
J: TRBJ2-7
size: many
V: TRBV6-4
DNA: TGTGCCAGCAGTGTCGACGACAGTTACGAGCAGTACTTC
CDR3: CASSVDDSYEQYF

D: -
J: TRBJ2-3
size: many
V: TRBV12-3/TRBV12-4
DNA: TGTGCCAGCAGTTGGCTCACAGATACGCAGTATTTT
CDR3: CASSWLTDTQYF

D: TRBD2
J: TRBJ2-7
size: many
V: TRBV5-1
DNA: TGCGCCAGCAGCGCAGGCGTACTAGCGGGCTACGAGCAGTACTTC
CDR3: CASSAGVLAGYEQYF

D: -
J: TRBJ2-1
size: -
V: TRBV18
DNA: TGTGCCAGCTCACCACAAATCGGGAGCTCCTACAATGAGCAGTTCTTC
CDR3: CASSPQIGSSYNEQFF

D: TRBD1
J: TRBJ1-4
size: many
V: TRBV7-2
DNA: TGTGCCAGCAGCTCGGGACAGGGGTACGAAAAACTGTTTTTT
CDR3: CASSSGQGYEKLFF

D: TRBD1
J: TRBJ1-4
size: many
V: TRBV2
DNA: TGTGCCAGCAGTCCGATTACAGGGGGCGCCGGTGAAAAACTGTTTTTT
CDR3: CASSPITGGAGEKLFF

D: TRBD2
J: TRBJ2-1
size: many
V: TRBV18
DNA: TGTGCCAGCTCACCACCGGACGGGGGGAAGAATGAGCAGTTCTTC
CDR3: CASSPPDGGKNEQFF

D: -
J: TRBJ2-1
size: many
V: TRBV28
DNA: TGTGCCAGCAGTTCCCAGGGTTGGGAGGAGCAGTTCTTC
CDR3: CASSSQGWEEQFF

D: TRBD2
J: TRBJ2-7
size: many
V: TRBV30
DNA: TGTGCCTGGAGGTCCACTAGCGGACCCTACGAGCAGTACTTC
CDR3: CAWRSTSGPYEQYF

D: -
J: TRBJ2-1
size: many
V: TRBV18
DNA: TGTGCCAGCTCACCACGGCAGGGGGCGGGAGCATCCTACAATGAGCAGTTCTTC
CDR3: CASSPRQGAGASYNEQFF

D: TRBD1
J: TRBJ1-1
size: many
V: TRBV28
DNA: TGTGCCAGCAGTTCCCCAACAGGGGGGAACACTGAAGCTTTCTTT
CDR3: CASSSPTGGNTEAFF

D: -
J: TRBJ1-5
size: many
V: TRBV24-1
DNA: TGTGCCACCAGTGATTCCCGGGGCCAGCCCCAGCATTTT
CDR3: CATSDSRGQPQHF

D: -
J: TRBJ2-3
size: few
V: TRBV11-3
DNA: TGTGCCAGCAGCTTAGATGGCGGGACAGCGCTCACAGATACGCAGTATTTT
CDR3: CASSLDGGTALTDTQYF

D: TRBD1
J: TRBJ2-3
size: many
V: TRBV6-2/TRBV6-3
DNA: TGTGCCAGCAGATCCGGGACAGGGTCCAGCACAGATACGCAGTATTTT
CDR3: CASRSGTGSSTDTQYF

D: TRBD2
J: TRBJ2-1
size: many
V: TRBV28
DNA: TGTGCCACCGAAATAAGCGGGAGTAGGTACAATGAGCAGTTCTTC
CDR3: CATEISGSRYNEQFF